A selection of T cell receptor beta chains follows, all from one sample in a study of blood T cells in healthy people across ages. TCRdb re-analysed the 5' RACE reads in MiXCR, keeping a single row per CDR3 protein. The table lists approximately 600,000 distinct CDR3 sequences, roughly 50% of them singletons, with roughly 34% in the top ten. Sequences were obtained from blood. These receptors were obtained from a man aged 60 to 75 in good health. Each CDR3 is given with its conserved first and last residue. Fields, in order: D gene, J gene, V gene, clone size, CDR3 DNA, CDR3 protein. A D gene is named only where the DNA matches it firmly. Rows give clone size only sometimes, using once, few, many, or a class for an expanded clone.

D: TRBD1; J: TRBJ1-1; V: TRBV20-1; size: .; DNA: TGCAGTGCTAGATCACCGGGACAGTACACTGAAGCTTTCTTT; CDR3: CSARSPGQYTEAFF
D: .; J: TRBJ2-7; V: TRBV6-2/TRBV6-3; size: .; DNA: TGTGCCAGCAGACGCACGACTGTCAGGGACGAGCAGTACTTC; CDR3: CASRRTTVRDEQYF
D: TRBD2; J: TRBJ2-7; V: TRBV20-1; size: few; DNA: TGCAGTGCTAGACCGGGACTAGCGGGGGGTTCCTCCTACGAGCAGTACTTC; CDR3: CSARPGLAGGSSYEQYF
D: .; J: TRBJ2-3; V: TRBV2; size: .; DNA: TGTGCCAGCAGTGACCCTGCGTTGGGTACAGATACGCAGTATTTT; CDR3: CASSDPALGTDTQYF
D: .; J: TRBJ2-3; V: TRBV20-1; size: many; DNA: TGCAGTGTTCCTACTAGAAGGGGTTCAGATACGCAGTATTTT; CDR3: CSVPTRRGSDTQYF
D: .; J: TRBJ1-2; V: TRBV12-3/TRBV12-4; size: .; DNA: TGTGCCAGCAGTTTACAAGGTCATGGCTACACCTTC; CDR3: CASSLQGHGYTF
D: .; J: TRBJ2-3; V: TRBV4-1; size: .; DNA: TGCGCCAGCAGCCAAGATCGAGGGGACTGGGGTGATACGCAGTATTTT; CDR3: CASSQDRGDWGDTQYF
D: .; J: TRBJ2-3; V: TRBV15; size: once; DNA: TGTGCCACCAGCAGAGCACGACAGCCTAGCACAGATACGCAGTATTTT; CDR3: CATSRARQPSTDTQYF
D: TRBD1; J: TRBJ1-2; V: TRBV5-1; size: .; DNA: TGCGCCAGCAGCCTTCAACCGGGACAGGCCACATACTATGGCTACACCTTC; CDR3: CASSLQPGQATYYGYTF
D: .; J: TRBJ2-5; V: TRBV12-3/TRBV12-4; size: once; DNA: TGTGCCAGCAGTTGGGGGCCCCTCCAAGAGACCCAGTACTTC; CDR3: CASSWGPLQETQYF
D: .; J: TRBJ2-1; V: TRBV12-5; size: .; DNA: TGTGCTAGTGGTGTCGGGTCCTCCTACAATGAGCAGTTCTTC; CDR3: CASGVGSSYNEQFF
D: .; J: TRBJ2-1; V: TRBV29-1; size: .; DNA: TGCAGCGTTGAAGATCCAAAGCTCCCCAGCCGAGGGGGGCAGTTCTTC; CDR3: CSVEDPKLPSRGGQFF
D: .; J: TRBJ2-3; V: TRBV3-1; size: few; DNA: TGTGCCAGCAGCCAAGGTTCCGCGAATACGCAGTATTTT; CDR3: CASSQGSANTQYF
D: .; J: TRBJ1-2; V: TRBV7-9; size: .; DNA: TGTGCCAGCAGCCGGGACATTGGTGGCTACACCTTC; CDR3: CASSRDIGGYTF
D: .; J: TRBJ2-1; V: TRBV21-1; size: .; DNA: TGTGCCAGCAGCTCAGCGGCGGGGCAACCCCCCTACAATGAGCAGTTCTTC; CDR3: CASSSAAGQPPYNEQFF
D: TRBD2; J: TRBJ2-3; V: TRBV7-2; size: .; DNA: TGTGCCAGCAGCTTAGAGTGGACTAGCGGGGGATCAGATACGCAGTATTTT; CDR3: CASSLEWTSGGSDTQYF
D: .; J: TRBJ1-1; V: TRBV12-3/TRBV12-4; size: .; DNA: TGTGCCAGCAGTGTAAGTAACACTGAAGCTTTCTTT; CDR3: CASSVSNTEAFF
D: .; J: TRBJ2-4; V: TRBV21-1; size: .; DNA: TGTGCCCGGGCGCGCGGGGCCAAAAACATTCAGTACTTC; CDR3: CARARGAKNIQYF
D: .; J: TRBJ1-2; V: TRBV27; size: .; DNA: TGTGCCAGCAGTTTAAGGGGGAGGTTGCATGGCTACACCTTC; CDR3: CASSLRGRLHGYTF
D: .; J: TRBJ2-5; V: TRBV10-3; size: few; DNA: TGTGCCATCAGTGGCATCGAAGAGACCCAGTACTTC; CDR3: CAISGIEETQYF
D: TRBD2; J: TRBJ2-5; V: TRBV6-6; size: many; DNA: TGTGCCAGCGGGACTAGCGGGCAAGAGACCCAGTACTTC; CDR3: CASGTSGQETQYF
D: .; J: TRBJ2-5; V: TRBV4-1; size: .; DNA: TGCGCCAGCAGCCAAGGCCCTCCGAGGAGGGCTCAAGAGACCCAGTACTTC; CDR3: CASSQGPPRRAQETQYF
D: .; J: TRBJ2-5; V: TRBV12-3/TRBV12-4; size: few; DNA: TGTGCCAGCAGTTTAAACGGGGAGCAGTACTTC; CDR3: CASSLNGEQYF
D: .; J: TRBJ2-3; V: TRBV12-3/TRBV12-4; size: .; DNA: TGTGCCAGCAGCCCGGGGTCGGTCCCAGGGGCAGATACGCAGTATTTT; CDR3: CASSPGSVPGADTQYF
D: .; J: TRBJ2-1; V: TRBV6-1; size: .; DNA: TGTGCCAGCAGGCGGGGCGCTCACAATGAGCAGTTCTTC; CDR3: CASRRGAHNEQFF
D: TRBD1; J: TRBJ2-3; V: TRBV5-1; size: .; DNA: TGCGCCAGCAGCGTAGGGACAGGGGGCACAGATACGCAGTATTTT; CDR3: CASSVGTGGTDTQYF
D: .; J: TRBJ2-5; V: TRBV29-1; size: .; DNA: TGCAGCGTTGACAGGGGAGATTTAGAGACCCAGTACTTC; CDR3: CSVDRGDLETQYF
D: TRBD2; J: TRBJ2-1; V: TRBV15; size: .; DNA: TGTGCCACCAGCAGAGATAAGCGGGACTACAATGAGCAGTTCTTC; CDR3: CATSRDKRDYNEQFF
D: .; J: TRBJ1-4; V: TRBV27; size: .; DNA: TGTGCCAGCAGAACGGGACGGATGAATGAAAAACTGTTTTTT; CDR3: CASRTGRMNEKLFF
D: TRBD2; J: TRBJ2-3; V: TRBV3-1; size: few; DNA: TGTGCCAGCAGCCCCACCGGGACTAGCACCTCAGATACGCAGTATTTT; CDR3: CASSPTGTSTSDTQYF
D: .; J: TRBJ1-5; V: TRBV25-1; size: once; DNA: TGTGCCAGCAGTGAAGGGTCGGCCCAGCATTTT; CDR3: CASSEGSAQHF